The rows below give T cell receptor beta chains drawn from one sample of a study of T cell responses to AZD1222 COVID-19 vaccine. Sequenced by immunoSEQ multiplex PCR; TCRdb stores in-frame clones only, minus some. The sample lists about 140,000 clones; roughly 90% were seen once. Specimen: peripheral blood, collected on day 0 of AZD1222 vaccination. These receptors were taken from an adult in good health. The CDR3 runs from the conserved cysteine through the conserved F or W. A D gene is named only where the DNA matches it firmly. Rows give clone size only sometimes, using once, few, many, or a class for an expanded clone.

NA,TRBJ2-1,TRBV2,TRBD2,CASKGLAGDNEQFF,TGTGCCAGCAAGGGACTAGCGGGAGACAATGAGCAGTTCTTC
once,TRBJ1-1,TRBV12-5,NA,CASGSVRSKNTEAFF,TGTGCTAGTGGTTCGGTCAGAAGCAAGAACACTGAAGCTTTCTTT
NA,TRBJ2-7,TRBV5-1,NA,CASSLVAMVNEQYF,TGCGCCAGCAGCTTGGTTGCGATGGTGAACGAGCAGTACTTC
NA,TRBJ2-1,TRBV10-3,NA,CAISERETTGEQFF,TGTGCCATCAGTGAGCGGGAGACTACAGGTGAGCAGTTCTTC
NA,TRBJ1-1,TRBV3-1/TRBV3-2,NA,CASSQDRGIGAFF,TGTGCCAGCAGCCAAGATCGGGGAATCGGAGCTTTCTTT
few,TRBJ2-1,TRBV11-2,NA,CASSLDRTSNEQFF,TGTGCCAGCAGCTTAGATAGGACCTCCAATGAGCAGTTCTTC
few,TRBJ1-4,TRBV7-9,NA,CASSPGGGSSEKLFF,TGTGCCAGCAGTCCCGGTGGGGGTTCGAGTGAAAAACTGTTTTTT
NA,TRBJ2-7,TRBV7-8,TRBD2,CASSPGLAGGYEQYF,TGTGCCAGCAGCCCCGGACTAGCGGGAGGCTACGAGCAGTACTTC
NA,TRBJ1-5,TRBV19,NA,CASSIVTDNQPQHF,TGTGCCAGTAGTATCGTTACGGATAATCAGCCCCAGCATTTT
once,TRBJ2-7,TRBV19,NA,CASSIEGTNSYEQYF,TGTGCCAGTAGTATAGAGGGTACTAACTCCTACGAGCAGTACTTC
NA,TRBJ2-3,TRBV6-1,NA,CASSDPSPFVDTQYF,TGTGCCAGCAGTGACCCCTCCCCGTTTGTTGATACGCAGTATTTT
NA,TRBJ2-2,TRBV10-2,TRBD2,CASSNGLAATGELFF,TGCGCCAGCAGCAACGGACTAGCGGCCACCGGGGAGCTGTTTTTT
once,TRBJ1-1,TRBV18,TRBD1,CASSSLPTGDTEAFF,TGTGCCAGCTCTTCCCTACCGACAGGGGACACTGAAGCTTTCTTT
NA,TRBJ1-1,TRBV7-9,TRBD1,CASSSPTGDWTEAFF,TGTGCCAGCAGCTCACCAACAGGGGATTGGACTGAAGCTTTCTTT
NA,TRBJ1-2,TRBV27,NA,CASRLLGGAPDGYTF,TGTGCCAGCAGACTACTGGGAGGGGCCCCGGATGGCTACACCTTC
NA,TRBJ2-1,TRBV4-2,NA,CASSQEGVRFYNEQFF,TGTGCCAGCAGCCAAGAAGGGGTAAGGTTCTACAATGAGCAGTTCTTC
once,TRBJ1-6,TRBV7-9,TRBD1,CASSKGDRDNSPLHF,TGTGCCAGCAGCAAAGGGGACAGAGATAATTCACCCCTCCACTTT
NA,TRBJ2-5,TRBV2,NA,CASCGEVGETQYF,TGTGCCAGCTGCGGGGAGGTCGGAGAGACCCAGTACTTC
NA,TRBJ2-1,TRBV5-4,NA,CASSLDRDNEQFF,TGTGCCAGCAGCTTGGACAGGGACAATGAGCAGTTCTTC
NA,TRBJ2-1,TRBV5-4,TRBD1,CASSRDREYGNEQFF,TGTGCCAGCAGCAGAGACAGGGAGTACGGCAATGAGCAGTTCTTC
NA,TRBJ1-3,TRBV6-5,NA,CASSYWQGTSGNTIYF,TGTGCCAGCAGTTACTGGCAGGGAACGTCTGGAAACACCATATATTTT
NA,TRBJ1-5,TRBV19,NA,CASRLGEGRMQPQHF,TGTGCCAGTAGACTCGGGGAGGGTCGTATGCAGCCCCAGCATTTT
NA,TRBJ1-2,TRBV11-2,NA,CASSHPRGRWGYTF,TGTGCCAGCAGCCACCCCCGGGGGCGGTGGGGCTACACCTTC
few,TRBJ2-7,TRBV14,TRBD1,CASSEVGQGYEQYF,TGTGCCAGCAGCGAAGTAGGACAGGGATACGAGCAGTACTTC
NA,TRBJ1-2,TRBV5-1,TRBD1,CASSLGTGGYGYTF,TGCGCCAGCAGCTTGGGGACAGGCGGGTATGGCTACACCTTC
once,TRBJ1-1,TRBV5-1,TRBD1,CASSLGTGNTEAFF,TGCGCCAGCAGCTTAGGGACAGGGAACACTGAAGCTTTCTTT
NA,TRBJ2-7,TRBV19,NA,CASSIGRSYEQYF,TGTGCCAGTAGTATTGGAAGGTCCTACGAGCAGTACTTC